This TCR beta chain was retrieved from a study of human T cells and chemical hapten exposure (dated by TCRdb to about 2021). Some background on the complete study: For sensitization, 2% DPC in acetone was applied to an approximately 2 cm by approximately 2 cm area of upper inner arm skin. Blood samples were taken from patients before sensitization (week 0) and at 2, 6 and about 24 weeks after DPC sensitization. Most of the patients in the cohort were female, and the cohort covered alopecia areata with under or over 50% scalp involvement, alopecia totalis and alopecia universalis. The study tracked peripheral blood TCR repertoire changes in vivo during primary and secondary sensitization to the hapten diphenylcyclopropenone (DPC) in alopecia patients. Around 30 alopecia patients provided blood for TCR sequencing at one to four time points (pre-sensitization, 2, 6 and 24 weeks). Patch testing was performed on the upper back with Finn chambers containing 0.01% DPC, and the patch tests were scored after 6 days according to International Contact Dermatitis Research Group standards. Libraries were pooled for sequencing, and per-sample TCR yields varied mainly because of small differences in library volumes within the pool. Throughout the roughly 23-week study period, patients were also given weekly therapeutic DPC doses on the scalp.

A remark on this clonotype: The antigen it binds to is not known. Base qualities are missing; no much larger clone stands one base away.

Library method: RACE. The instrument was a NextSeq 500. During library preparation, unique molecular identifiers were attached to individual cDNA molecules so that TCRs could be counted in a quantitative, reproducible way. For every blood RNA sample, sequencing covered both the TCR alpha and TCR beta chains. For the original study's pipeline: A median of roughly 100,000 TCRs per sample was observed, with a range of about 23,224 to 690,600. V, J and CDR3 annotation of the TCR reads was carried out using the Decombinator software suite. For the PS versus PT1 abundance plots, all samples were subsampled to the same number of TCRs (28,000). TCRs were defined as expanded if absent before sensitization and observed at least eight times at the 2-week time point. TCRdb redid the processing of the public reads, applying fastp at Q25 and MiXCR, and retained in-frame beta chains. Rows are combined by CDR3 protein, so each entry shows the most common genes and DNA. The V and J calls were not made by the authors but by TCRdb's processing. In this sample the table shows 180,000 or so distinct CDR3 sequences, around 24% of which occur a single time. Roughly 6.7% of the sample is held by the ten biggest clonotypes.

The paper as a whole reports these results and caveats: DPC sensitization did not change the number of TCRs with a frequency above 1 in 1000, and there was no evidence of changes in global repertoire structure. Because all patients had alopecia, a presumed autoimmune disease, the immune response of the patients might differ from that of healthy individuals. A positive correlation was found between the number of PT1 expanded TCRs and patch test score, with significance reached at thresholds 8, 16 and 32 but not 4. After repeated subsampling, changes were observed in the strength of the expansion versus patch-test correlation and in the threshold at which the correlation became significant. Expanded TCRs formed significantly more large CDR3 similarity clusters than pre-sensitization or healthy control sets, consistent with antigen-driven responses.

According to the study, the label for this sample's time point signals: patch test 1, 2 weeks after DPC sensitization. The sample's treatment or condition label, in plain terms: therapeutic diphenylcyclopropenone sensitization with weekly scalp DPC. At every patch-test visit, the blood draw took place before the patch test was put on. Patients were considered eligible if aged 18 to 70, diagnosed with alopecia and deemed suitable for DPC therapy, and patients were excluded if pregnant. Total RNA was isolated from unfractionated whole blood collected in Tempus Blood RNA tubes. The V end loses 6 bases and the J end loses 1 base, and a stretch of 9 bases separates them. Per the germline V gene, SQVTM is the CDR1 and ANQGSEA is the CDR2. Measured from the cysteine to the phenylalanine, the CDR3 is 13 residues long. The only DNA kept is the CDR3, 39 bases in frame from the first base.

The receptor comes from a woman between 45 and 65 years old with alopecia areata. Some clones in this sample may be carry-over from other donors' samples. Specimen: whole blood, collected in connection with sensitization to the hapten diphenylcyclopropenone (DPC). The chain couples TRBV29-1 to TRBJ2-2; a tentative D match to TRBD2 spans 6 bases. The sequenced DNA: TGCAGCGTCGAGGAGGGGAACACCGGGGAGCTGTTTTTT. Protein translation: CSVEEGNTGELFF.